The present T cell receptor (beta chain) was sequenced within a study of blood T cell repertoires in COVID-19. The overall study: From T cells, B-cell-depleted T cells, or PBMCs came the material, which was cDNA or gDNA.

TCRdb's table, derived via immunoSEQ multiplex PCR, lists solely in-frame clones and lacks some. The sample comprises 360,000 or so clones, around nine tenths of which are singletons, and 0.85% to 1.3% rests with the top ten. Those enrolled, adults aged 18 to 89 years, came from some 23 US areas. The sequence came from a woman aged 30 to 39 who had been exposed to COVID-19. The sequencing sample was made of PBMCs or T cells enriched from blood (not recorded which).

In nucleotides, the CDR3 is TGTGCCAGCAGTTATAGTAGCAATCAGCCCCAGCATTTT. Its translation: CASSYSSNQPQHF. The J gene is TRBJ1-5, the V gene TRBV6-5; D gene ambiguous. CDR1 and CDR2 from the germline V gene are MNHEY and SVGAGI. Trimming cost V 3 bases and J 0 bases, with 3 bases left between them. The CDR3 length is 13 residues.